This T cell receptor beta chain was observed in a study of beta chain features in type 1 diabetes. Study-wide findings and caveats: Across all four CD4+ subsets, people with type 1 diabetes showed modestly shorter TCRB CDR3s.

Comment on this clone: Its antigen is unknown.

V was trimmed by 2 bases and J by 4 bases, leaving 11 bases between them. Germline V gives CDR1 SGHVS, CDR2 FNYEAQ. The CDR3 is made up of 14 amino acids. Reverse transcribing all isolated RNA meant expressed TCRB transcripts were sequenced. Clones were sequenced by immunoSEQ multiplex PCR, and TCRdb holds only the in-frame ones, with some missing. The repertoire includes 450,000 to 550,000 clones, around 28% of them detected once, and about 0.065% sits in the top ten. Sequenced: naive CD4+ T cells from blood. The chain couples TRBV7-6 to TRBJ2-5; D might be TRBD1 (7 bases). The TCR sequence derives from a man in his late teens or twenties in good health. In DNA form, the CDR3 reads TGTGCCAGCAGCTTACCAGGGGGGATAGAGACCCAGTACTTC. Amino acid sequence: CASSLPGGIETQYF.